These 21 T cell receptor beta chains came from one sample sequenced in a study of blood T cells in healthy people across ages (dated by TCRdb to the mid-2010s). Receptor amplification or capture employed 5' RACE. Sequencing was carried out with an Illumina HiSeq 2500. A second PCR of roughly 6 to 12 cycles was run with a J-beta primer mix and a sample-barcoded 5' primer. TCRdb ran its own pipeline on the public reads, namely fastp trimming at Q25 and MiXCR clone calling, and kept in-frame beta chains. CDR3 protein sequences are deduplicated, and each keeps its most common genes and DNA. The sample contains about 1.6 million distinct CDR3 sequences, about 31% of them found a single time. About 11% of the sample lies in the top ten. Sequencing used blood. These receptors all stem from a woman in her 30s in good health.

This clonotype was seen once. The genes are TRBV6-5 and TRBJ2-1; no firm D call. Trimming took off 0 bases at V and 5 bases at J, with 11 bases between the two ends. Per the germline V gene, CDR1 is MNHEY and CDR2 is SVGAGI. There are 15 residues in the CDR3. CDR3 residues: CASSYSRLPDNEQFF. As DNA, the CDR3 is TGTGCCAGCAGTTACTCGAGGCTACCTGACAATGAGCAGTTCTTC.

This clonotype appeared a few times. The chain combines TRBV20-1 with TRBJ2-5; possibly TRBD1 or TRBD2 for D (5 bases each). Germline V gene sequence: CDR1 DFQATT, CDR2 SNEGSKA (reference sequence). The CDR3 loop spans 13 amino acids. V lost 3 bases and J 5 bases, leaving 13 bases between the germline ends. In DNA, the CDR3 is TGCAGTGCTAGCTTGGGGGTGGGCGAGACCCAGTACTTC. Its protein is CSASLGVGETQYF.

This chain connects TRBV7-8 to TRBJ2-7, with 9 nucleotides matching TRBD2. CDR1 is SGHVS and CDR2 is FQNEAQ in the germline V gene. With V trimmed by 2 bases and J by 0 bases, 8 bases remained unmatched. The CDR3 runs 17 residues. CDR3 nucleotide sequence: TGTGCCAGCAGCTTATCAGCGGGGGGCCGGAGCTCCTACGAGCAGTACTTC. This translates into CASSLSAGGRSSYEQYF.

This clonotype showed up just a few times. The chain couples TRBV4-1 to TRBJ1-2; D call uncertain. The CDR3 loop spans 14 amino acids. The V and J ends lost 0 bases and 8 bases respectively, with 13 bases between them. Germline lookup yields CDR1 MGHRA and CDR2 YSYEKL. The CDR3 spells CASSQDLSYGGYTF. The CDR3 DNA sequence: TGCGCCAGCAGCCAAGATCTCAGTTATGGAGGCTACACCTTC.

This clonotype was recorded a few times. The rearrangement joins TRBV29-1 to TRBJ1-5; D perhaps matches TRBD1 (5 bases). Germline V lookup: CDR1 SQVTM, CDR2 ANQGSEA. This CDR3 spans 11 amino acids. V was trimmed by 4 bases and J by 8 bases, leaving 9 bases between them. CDR3 residues: CSVARVKPQHF. The CDR3 DNA reads TGCAGCGTTGCCAGGGTTAAGCCCCAGCATTTT.

This clonotype was seen a single time. A much larger clone differs by one base, so this may be a read error. As DNA, the CDR3 is TGCAGCGCGGGATCGCGGAACGGTGGCTACACCTTC. Translating gives CSAGSRNGGYTF. V usage is TRBV29-1 and J usage is TRBJ1-2; the D is unclear. With 7 bases removed from V and 7 bases from J, the gap between germline ends came to 16 bases. CDR3 length: 12 residues. Germline V gives CDR1 SQVTM, CDR2 ANQGSEA.

This clonotype was seen a handful of times. The rearrangement joins TRBV24-1 to TRBJ2-5; TRBD2 matches at 8 bases. V lost 4 bases to trimming and J lost 6 bases; unmatched junction nucleotides: 3. Germline V gene data show CDR1 as KGHDR and CDR2 as SFDVKD. The CDR3 covers 13 residues. This CDR3 is CATSDSGGKTQYF. CDR3 bases: TGTGCCACCAGTGACAGCGGGGGAAAGACCCAGTACTTC.

V usage is TRBV4-2 and J usage is TRBJ2-7, with D tentatively TRBD1 (5 bases). The germline V and J ends were trimmed by 0 bases and 2 bases, with 11 bases remaining between them. The CDR3 is made up of 15 amino acids. The germline V gene encodes CDR1 LGHNA and CDR2 YNFKEQ. The CDR3 sequence: CASSQDPGITYEQYF. The DNA of the CDR3 is TGTGCCAGCAGCCAAGATCCAGGGATTACCTACGAGCAGTACTTC.

This clonotype was found a few times. The V call is TRBV20-1, the J call TRBJ2-2, with 7 bases matching TRBD2. The J segment lost 7 bases and the V segment lost 6 bases, leaving 11 bases of the junction unmatched. Looked up from germline, CDR1 is DFQATT and CDR2 is SNEGSKA (reference sequence). The CDR3 contains 14 residues. The CDR3 sequence: CSAQGLGVGGELFF. The CDR3 DNA reads TGCAGTGCCCAAGGACTAGGTGTTGGCGGGGAGCTGTTTTTT.

This clonotype was detected a few times. The chain joins TRBV28 to TRBJ2-7; 9 bases fit TRBD1. The germline V gene encodes CDR1 MDHEN and CDR2 SYDVKM. The CDR3 contains 14 residues. Trimming at V came to 7 bases and at J to 1 base, leaving 5 bases not matched to a gene. The CDR3 here is CASTHRGRSYEQYF. Written as DNA, the CDR3 is TGTGCCAGCACCCACAGGGGGCGATCCTACGAGCAGTACTTC. The variable domain in full, with the rest retrieved from reference TRBV28 and TRBJ2-7, is DVKVTQSSRYLVKRTGEKVFLECVQDMDHENMFWYRQDPGLGLRLIYFSYDVKMKEKGDIPEGYSVSREKKERFSLILESASTNQTSMYLCASTHRGRSYEQYFGPGTRLTVT.

The sample holds a few counts of this clonotype. A much larger clonotype is one base distant, so this may be a read error. The chain links TRBV4-2 to TRBJ2-3; D uncertain. In germline, CDR1 is LGHNA, CDR2 YNFKEQ. CDR3 size: 19 residues. CDR3 DNA: TGTGCCAGCAGCCAAGAGCGTACCAGTAGTTTCGGAGTCACAGATATGCAGTATTTT. It codes for CASSQERTSSFGVTDMQYF.

This clonotype was seen a few times. CDR3 bases: TGTGCCAGCAGCTTAAAGTGGGGAAATGAAAAACTGTTTTTT. This codes for CASSLKWGNEKLFF. V and J are TRBV7-9 and TRBJ1-4; no definite D call. The CDR3 is 14 amino acids. CDR1 is SEHNR, CDR2 FQNEAQ, per germline (reference sequence). V was shortened by 2 bases and J by 5 bases, with 9 bases between the two germline ends.

This clonotype has a handful of counts. The chain joins TRBV29-1 to TRBJ2-5; D possibly uses TRBD1 or TRBD2 (5 bases each). Trimming took 7 bases from V and 4 from J, leaving 19 bases between them. This CDR3 has 14 amino acids. Germline V gives CDR1 SQVTM, CDR2 ANQGSEA. DNA for the CDR3: TGCAGCGCAACGGAACCGGGACCCGGAGAGACCCAGTACTTC. This translates into CSATEPGPGETQYF.

The rearrangement links TRBV15 to TRBJ2-3; D not resolved. The V end was cut by 4 bases, the J end by 5 bases, with 10 bases between. This CDR3 has 13 amino acids. The germline CDR1 and CDR2 sequences are LNHNV and YYDKDF (reference sequence). The CDR3 region has the DNA TGTGCCACCAGCACCACGAGGAGAGATACGCAGTATTTT. Protein product: CATSTTRRDTQYF. Looking up the rest from reference TRBV15 and TRBJ2-3 gives the full variable domain: DAMVIQNPRYQVTQFGKPVTLSCSQTLNHNVMYWYQQKSSQAPKLLFHYYDKDFNNEADTPDNFQSRRPNTSFCFLDIRSPGLGDTAMYLCATSTTRRDTQYFGPGTRLTVL.

The count of this clonotype is one. CDR3 sequence reads: CASSGVIAGAYNEQFF. The CDR3 DNA is TGTGCCAGCAGTGGTGTAATAGCGGGAGCGTACAATGAGCAGTTCTTC. The genes are TRBV2 and TRBJ2-1, with 9 bases matching TRBD2. This CDR3 comprises 16 residues. V shed 4 bases, J shed 4 bases, and the junction held 8 bases outside the gene matches. CDR1 and CDR2 (germline): SNHLY, FYNNEI.

In this sample, this clonotype turned up a few times. V gene TRBV9 combines with J gene TRBJ2-5, with 12 bases fitting TRBD2. Germline V CDR1 and CDR2: SGDLS, YYNGEE. CDR3 length: 15 residues. Losses at the gene ends were 6 bases for V and 4 bases for J; bases not matched to a gene: 7. CDR3 amino acids: CASIILAGGLETQYF. The CDR3 coding sequence is TGTGCCAGCATTATACTAGCGGGGGGATTAGAGACCCAGTACTTC.

In the case of this clonotype: One junction end does not reproduce the germline sequence, and a read error may be involved. This chain connects TRBV4-2 to TRBJ2-5, with 7 bases lining up with TRBD2. The CDR3 has 15 residues. Germline lookup yields CDR1 LGHNA and CDR2 YNFKEQ. CDR3 DNA sequence: TGTGCCAGCAACCAAGTGGCACTAGCGCAAGAGACCCAGTACTTC. Residues: CASNQVALAQETQYF.

This clonotype was recorded many times. The chain is built from TRBV29-1 and TRBJ2-3, with 8 bases matching TRBD1. CDR3 length equals 14 residues. CDR1 and CDR2 from the germline V gene are SQVTM and ANQGSEA. V was clipped by 7 bases and J by 1 base; unmatched bases: 7. CDR3 region: CSAPVGQGTDTQYF. DNA of the CDR3: TGCAGCGCTCCGGTGGGACAGGGCACAGATACGCAGTATTTT.

This chain joins TRBV3-1 and TRBJ2-1; possibly TRBD2 for D (6 bases). Germline lookup yields CDR1 LGHDT and CDR2 YNNKEL (reference sequence). The CDR3 runs 16 residues. V lost 1 base and J 3 bases, leaving 13 bases between the germline ends. The DNA for the CDR3 is TGTGCCAGCAGCCAAGGGATAGCGGCCGTCTACAATGAGCAGTTCTTC. Translated: CASSQGIAAVYNEQFF.

The chain recombines TRBV28 with TRBJ1-5; D remains ambiguous. The V and J ends lost 7 bases and 0 bases respectively, with 13 bases between them. This CDR3 has 15 residues. CDR1 and CDR2 (germline): MDHEN, SYDVKM. The CDR3 sequence: CASNPTDYSNQPQHF. The CDR3 DNA reads TGTGCCAGCAACCCGACGGACTATAGCAATCAGCCCCAGCATTTT.

This chain joins TRBV2 and TRBJ2-7; TRBD2 might be the D (5 bases). CDR1 is SNHLY and CDR2 is FYNNEI in the germline V gene. The CDR3 runs 12 residues. V shed 8 bases and J shed 2 bases, with 10 bases lying between them. CDR3 amino acids: CASGLATYEQYF. In DNA form, the CDR3 reads TGTGCCAGCGGCCTAGCAACCTACGAGCAGTACTTC.